A single sample is the source of the 25 T cell receptor beta chains below, sequenced in a study of identical twins. MiXCR, run by TCRdb on the 5' RACE reads, gives a single entry per CDR3 protein. The sample yields approximately 670,000 distinct CDR3 sequences, roughly 6.2% seen once. Material: naive T cells sorted from blood. The receptors come from a man aged 18 to 30 in good health.

This clonotype has ten or more counts. V is TRBV29-1 and J is TRBJ2-3; 9 nucleotides agree with TRBD2. The V and J ends lost 3 bases and 4 bases, in that order; junction bases with no gene match: 11. CDR3 length: 16 residues. Germline assignment: CDR1 SQVTM and CDR2 ANQGSEA. The CDR3 nucleotides read TGCAGCGTTGACCCTAATAGCGGGAGTCTCCCAGATACGCAGTATTTT. Its protein is CSVDPNSGSLPDTQYF.

Comment on this clonotype: A much larger clone lies a single base off, so this may be a read error. The conserved final phenylalanine or tryptophan is absent from the CDR3, which likely points to a read error. The rearrangement links TRBV6-1 to TRBJ2-1; either TRBD1 or TRBD2 may supply D (6 bases each). V was pared by 5 bases and J by 3 bases, with 11 bases between. This CDR3 region has 14 residues. From germline, CDR1 is MNHNS and CDR2 SASEGT. Here the CDR3 reads CASSPGGNYNEQFY. The CDR3 bases are TGTGCCAGCAGTCCCGGGGGCAACTACAATGAGCAGTTCTAC.

This clonotype has a count of ten or more. The chain uses TRBV5-1 and TRBJ2-7, with D perhaps TRBD1 (5 bases). Trimming took 3 bases from V and 7 from J, leaving 14 bases between them. Germline CDR1 and CDR2: SGHRS and YFSETQ. This CDR3 is built from 13 residues. For the CDR3, the DNA is TGCGCCAGCAGCTACCCACTCGACAGTGAGCAGTACTTC. It codes for CASSYPLDSEQYF.

The chain is built from TRBV7-8 and TRBJ2-6, with 9 bases lining up with TRBD1. V lost 10 bases to trimming and J lost 0 bases; unmatched junction nucleotides: 10. In germline, CDR1 is SGHVS, CDR2 FQNEAQ. The CDR3 contains 17 residues. This CDR3 is CANTRQGGHSGANVLTF. CDR3 bases: TGTGCCAACACCCGACAGGGGGGCCACTCTGGGGCCAACGTCCTGACTTTC.

The chain recombines TRBV4-3 with TRBJ1-2; D gene unclear. The CDR3 runs 14 residues. Trimming removed 0 bases from V and 4 bases from J, with 9 bases in between. The germline gives CDR1 LGHNA, CDR2 YSLEER. Written as DNA, the CDR3 is TGCGCCAGCAGCCAAGATGGTATTTCCTATGGCTACACCTTC. Translating it yields CASSQDGISYGYTF.

This clonotype was counted at least ten times. The CDR3 spells CASSVRGGGEKLFF. CDR3 nucleotides: TGTGCCAGCAGCGTCCGAGGGGGCGGGGAAAAACTGTTTTTT. The chain is built from TRBV5-6 and TRBJ1-4, with 7 positions matching TRBD1. Germline V CDR1 and CDR2: SGHDT, YYEEEE. J was trimmed by 8 bases and V by 4 bases; bases with no gene match: 8. This CDR3 has 14 residues.

Many counts were recorded for this clonotype. This chain uses TRBV20-1 with TRBJ2-5; D is possibly TRBD1 or TRBD2 (5 bases each). In germline, CDR1 is DFQATT, CDR2 SNEGSKA (reference sequence). The V gene lost 0 bases and the J gene lost 5 bases, with 16 bases spanning the gap. This CDR3 is 15 amino acids long. The chain's CDR3 is CSARDPLLGDETQYF. CDR3 coding DNA: TGCAGTGCTAGAGATCCCCTTTTAGGGGACGAGACCCAGTACTTC.

The chain combines TRBV2 with TRBJ1-5, with D tentatively TRBD1 (5 bases). Germline CDR1 and CDR2: SNHLY and FYNNEI. The CDR3 extends over 15 amino acids. V shed 1 base and J shed 1 base, with 8 bases lying between them. The CDR3 loop reads CASSEGQQSNQPQHF. For the CDR3, the DNA is TGTGCCAGCAGTGAAGGACAGCAGAGCAATCAGCCCCAGCATTTT.

The V gene is TRBV3-1, the J gene TRBJ2-7; D is possibly TRBD1 (5 bases). Per the germline V gene, CDR1 is LGHDT and CDR2 is YNNKEL (reference sequence). Deletions cut 1 base from V and 6 bases from J, with 13 bases between. This CDR3 has 14 amino acids. Here the CDR3 reads CASSQGGRETEQYF. Written as DNA, the CDR3 is TGTGCCAGCAGCCAAGGGGGCAGGGAAACCGAGCAGTACTTC.

This clonotype was recorded many times. The chain is built from TRBV4-3 and TRBJ2-5; D is possibly TRBD1 (5 bases). In germline, CDR1 is LGHNA, CDR2 YSLEER. The CDR3 is 15 residues long. With 1 base removed from V and 5 bases from J, the gap between germline ends came to 14 bases. The CDR3 DNA reads TGCGCCAGCAGCCAAGGGGCAGGGTTCTCCGAGACCCAGTACTTC. It yields the protein CASSQGAGFSETQYF.

This clonotype was observed at least ten times. The CDR3 nucleotides are TGCGCCAGCAGCCTAGACTCGGGAGGGCTTTTCGAGCAGTACGTC. It is translated as CASSLDSGGLFEQYV. This chain links TRBV5-1 with TRBJ2-7, with 8 bases aligning to TRBD2. CDR1 and CDR2 (germline): SGHRS, YFSETQ. V was clipped by 4 bases and J by 6 bases; unmatched bases: 12. The CDR3 sequence is 15 residues long.

This clonotype was seen repeatedly, ten times or more. V gene TRBV7-7 combines with J gene TRBJ2-1; D call uncertain. Germline V gene data show CDR1 as SSHAT and CDR2 as FNYEAQ (reference sequence). The germline V and J ends were trimmed by 1 base and 1 base, with 8 bases remaining between them. The CDR3 runs 15 residues. CDR3 sequence reads: CASSLVQYSYNEQFF. DNA for the CDR3: TGTGCCAGCAGCTTAGTGCAGTATTCCTACAATGAGCAGTTCTTC.

This clonotype was seen many times. The chain links TRBV12-3 or TRBV12-4 to TRBJ2-5; 9 bases match TRBD1. CDR3 length equals 14 residues. V trimming: 10 bases; J trimming: 1 base; junction bases outside the gene matches: 7. The CDR3 loop reads CANRPGQGQETQYF. In nucleotides, the CDR3 is TGTGCCAACCGGCCGGGACAGGGCCAAGAGACCCAGTACTTC.

This clonotype was counted ten times or more. The chain joins TRBV5-1 to TRBJ1-2; D gene unclear. V lost 0 bases, J lost 8 bases, and 8 bases lay in between. Looked up from germline, CDR1 is SGHRS and CDR2 is YFSETQ. The CDR3 covers 12 residues. In DNA, the CDR3 is TGCGCCAGCAGCTTGGGGCGGGTCGGCTACACCTTC. It is translated as CASSLGRVGYTF.

This clonotype has a count of ten or more. The gene calls are TRBV29-1 and TRBJ2-1; 8 bases are a match to TRBD2. The CDR3 covers 14 residues. Germline V gives CDR1 SQVTM, CDR2 ANQGSEA. V was pared by 8 bases and J by 0 bases, with 6 bases of the junction left unmatched. The CDR3, as DNA: TGCAGCTCACGGGAGGGCCGCTCCTACAATGAGCAGTTCTTC. As protein: CSSREGRSYNEQFF.

This clonotype was seen more than once but under ten times. The V and J genes are TRBV20-1 and TRBJ2-6; D ambiguous. The CDR3 spans 14 residues. Germline CDR1 and CDR2: DFQATT and SNEGSKA (reference sequence). V was shortened by 3 bases and J by 7 bases, with 13 bases between the two germline ends. The CDR3: CSASPGLTANVLTF. Here the CDR3 DNA reads TGCAGTGCTAGTCCTGGGCTTACCGCCAACGTCCTGACTTTC.

This clonotype showed up just a few times. This chain connects TRBV18 to TRBJ2-1; D might be TRBD1 (6 bases). Deletions cut 1 base from V and 4 bases from J, with 11 bases between. Looked up from germline, CDR1 is KGHSH and CDR2 is LQKENI. This CDR3 has 15 residues. Here the CDR3 reads CASSPRLDRYNEQFF. The CDR3 bases are TGTGCCAGCTCACCACGATTAGACAGGTACAATGAGCAGTTCTTC.

The rearrangement joins TRBV7-9 to TRBJ2-1; D unclear. Germline V CDR1 and CDR2: SEHNR, FQNEAQ (reference sequence). This CDR3 comprises 16 residues. V lost 0 bases and J lost 5, with 14 bases in between. The CDR3 region is CASSLAGRPVDNEQFF. CDR3 bases: TGTGCCAGCAGCTTAGCCGGGCGCCCCGTGGACAATGAGCAGTTCTTC.

This clonotype was counted ten times or more. CDR3 sequence (DNA): TGTGCCAGCACACTGGGGGGACTAGCGTTGACAGATACGCAGTATTTT. Translated: CASTLGGLALTDTQYF. The chain joins TRBV28 to TRBJ2-3, with TRBD2 identical over 10 bases. Germline loops: CDR1 MDHEN, CDR2 SYDVKM. J was trimmed by 3 bases and V by 7 bases; bases with no gene match: 10. CDR3 length equals 16 residues.

This clonotype appeared a few times. The CDR3 nucleotides are TGCAGTGCTAGAGATCCCGGGACAGCTTACGAGCAGTACTTC. Its translation is CSARDPGTAYEQYF. The rearrangement links TRBV20-1 to TRBJ2-7; 7 positions match TRBD1. CDR1 and CDR2 from the germline V gene are DFQATT and SNEGSKA (reference sequence). With 0 bases clipped from V and 4 bases from J, the junction kept 6 bases outside the gene matches. The CDR3 length is 14 residues.

This clonotype showed up just a few times. The chain has TRBV20-1 and TRBJ2-2, with 8 bases aligning to TRBD1. The CDR3 contains 15 residues. Germline CDR1 is DFQATT and CDR2 is SNEGSKA (reference sequence). V trimming: 2 bases; J trimming: 4 bases; junction bases outside the gene matches: 6. The CDR3 is CSARSDRGGTGELFF. The CDR3 bases are TGCAGTGCTAGATCCGACAGGGGAGGCACCGGGGAGCTGTTTTTT.

This clonotype was observed a few times. The J gene is TRBJ2-2, the V gene TRBV14; 9 bases line up with TRBD2. With V trimmed by 1 base and J by 3 bases, 9 bases remained unmatched. Germline CDR1 and CDR2: SGHDN and FVKESK. The CDR3 is 18 residues long. The CDR3 nucleotides read TGTGCCAGCAGCCAAGCCCTGCGGGCGGGAGGGTACACCGGGGAGCTGTTTTTT. Translating it yields CASSQALRAGGYTGELFF.

There are many counts of this clonotype. This chain joins TRBV5-1 and TRBJ2-1, with D maybe TRBD2 (6 bases). Per germline, CDR1 SGHRS and CDR2 YFSETQ. Trimming removed 4 bases from V and 6 bases from J, with 26 bases in between. The length of the CDR3 is 18 residues. This CDR3 reads CASSPRPRGLPTSNEQFF. The CDR3 DNA sequence: TGCGCCAGCAGCCCTCGTCCTAGGGGACTTCCCACCTCCAATGAGCAGTTCTTC.

The chain is built from TRBV24-1 and TRBJ2-5; TRBD1 is a possible D gene (6 bases). Per germline, CDR1 KGHDR and CDR2 SFDVKD. V lost 1 base to trimming and J lost 2 bases, with 13 bases between them. The CDR3 length is 16 residues. The CDR3 sequence is CATSDFEDRSQETQYF. The CDR3 DNA sequence: TGTGCCACCAGTGATTTCGAAGACAGGAGTCAAGAGACCCAGTACTTC.

The chain couples TRBV7-2 to TRBJ2-5; 8 bases are a match to TRBD1. The J segment lost 5 bases and the V segment lost 1 base, leaving 9 bases of the junction unmatched. This CDR3 spans 16 amino acids. Germline V gene sequence: CDR1 SGHTA, CDR2 FQGNSA. CDR3 coding DNA: TGTGCCAGCAGCTTAGAGGTGCACAGGGGGTCGGAGACCCAGTACTTC. Amino acid sequence: CASSLEVHRGSETQYF. Supplemented by reference TRBV7-2 and TRBJ2-5, the full variable domain reads GAGVSQSPSNKVTEKGKDVELRCDPISGHTALYWYRQSLGQGLEFLIYFQGNSAPDKSGLPSDRFSAERTGGSVSTLTIQRTQQEDSAVYLCASSLEVHRGSETQYFGPGTRLLVL.